This T cell receptor beta chain was sequenced for a study of T-cell reconstitution after alpha-beta-depleted transplantation in children. The study, taken as a whole, reports: At day 60, the high TCRbeta diversity found in some patients originated from recipient T cells and thymic progenitors that had survived. Newly produced T cells mostly provided counts and TCRbeta diversity after one year, as hyperexpanded clones declined. Alpha-beta T cells about two months after transplant reportedly derived from several hundred expanded graft clones.

Germline V gives CDR1 SGHAT, CDR2 FQNNGV. The CDR3 sequence is 15 residues long. V was trimmed by 0 bases and J by 2 bases, leaving 11 bases between them. The library targeted TCRbeta and was prepared with unique molecular identifiers. Each CDR3 protein is one row after TCRdb ran MiXCR on the PCR reads. The table lists fewer than 400,000 distinct CDR3 sequences, over 20% of them singletons. As concerns this clonotype: Its target is not known.

Material: PBMCs, mostly from graft donor cells, obtained 180 days after TCRalphabeta/CD19-depleted stem cell transplant. The chain joins TRBV11-2 to TRBJ2-7; D is unclear. The clonotype comes from a male patient aged 10 to 17 who had a stem cell transplant for acute lymphoblastic leukemia, so the T cells may come from the graft donor. The CDR3, as DNA: TGTGCCAGCAGCTTAGAATCGGGTTTCCCCTACGAGCAGTACTTC. Its protein is CASSLESGFPYEQYF.